Below are 29 T cell receptor beta chains sequenced from a single sample in a study of blood T cell repertoires in COVID-19. Method: immunoSEQ multiplex PCR; TCRdb's copy keeps in-frame clones and lacks some. The repertoire holds fewer than 350,000 clones, about nine tenths seen once, with around 8.9% in the top ten. The source material was peripheral blood. The receptor set was obtained from a man aged 30 to 39 with COVID-19, enrolled during active disease.

This chain connects TRBV4-1 to TRBJ2-3; the match to TRBD2 covers 7 bases. V lost 4 bases to trimming and J lost 2 bases; unmatched junction nucleotides: 9. Germline values: CDR1 MGHRA, CDR2 YSYEKL. This CDR3 is built from 16 residues. CDR3 sequence (DNA): TGCGCCAGCAGCCCGTGGGCTAGCGGTCTCACAGATACGCAGTATTTT. This codes for CASSPWASGLTDTQYF.

This sequence joins TRBV27 and TRBJ1-4, with TRBD1 matching 11 bases. CDR3 length: 16 residues. Germline values: CDR1 MNHEY, CDR2 SMNVEV (reference sequence). The junction had 7 bases not matched to a gene; V was cut back by 6 bases and J by 4 bases. The CDR3: CASSPDRGLGNEKLFF. The CDR3 DNA reads as TGTGCCAGCAGCCCGGACAGGGGGCTGGGTAATGAAAAACTGTTTTTT.

V and J are TRBV5-4 and TRBJ1-3, with 9 bases aligning to TRBD1. Germline loops: CDR1 SGHNT, CDR2 YYREEE (reference sequence). The V segment lost 3 bases and the J segment 4 bases; nucleotides outside the gene matches: 5. CDR3 length: 15 residues. Written as DNA, the CDR3 is TGTGCCAGCAGCTCGGGACAGGGCGCAGGAAACACCATATATTTT. Translation: CASSSGQGAGNTIYF.

The rearrangement links TRBV28 to TRBJ1-1; D is unresolved. V shed 5 bases and J shed 0 bases, with 10 bases lying between them. Germline loops: CDR1 MDHEN, CDR2 SYDVKM. This CDR3 has 14 amino acids. The CDR3 sequence: CASSPHEMNTEAFF. The CDR3 nucleotides are TGTGCCAGCAGTCCCCACGAGATGAACACTGAAGCTTTCTTT.

The rearrangement links TRBV28 to TRBJ1-2, with D uncertain. Germline V CDR1 and CDR2: MDHEN, SYDVKM. The CDR3 is 14 amino acids. The V end lost 4 bases, the J end lost 2 bases, and 11 bases lay between the germline ends. Written as DNA, the CDR3 is TGTGCCAGCAGTTGGGCCAGGCCAAACTATGGCTACACCTTC. As protein: CASSWARPNYGYTF.

DNA for the CDR3: TGTGCCACCGCGTCGGGACAGGGTCGAGAGCAGTACTTC. Its translation: CATASGQGREQYF. V gene TRBV24-1 combines with J gene TRBJ2-7; 9 nucleotides line up with TRBD1. This CDR3 has 13 residues. Germline trimming cut 9 bases from V and 7 bases from J; bases unmatched to any gene: 9. The germline CDR1 and CDR2 sequences are KGHDR and SFDVKD.

V is TRBV19 and J is TRBJ2-7; D possibly corresponds to TRBD1 (5 bases). The V end was cut by 5 bases, the J end by 4 bases, with 18 bases between. The CDR3 length is 15 residues. Looked up from germline, CDR1 is LNHDA and CDR2 is SQIVND (reference sequence). The CDR3 sequence is CASSPGSAQPYEQYF. Here the CDR3 DNA reads TGTGCCAGTAGTCCAGGGTCAGCCCAACCTTACGAGCAGTACTTC. Complete variable domain (other parts from reference TRBV19 and TRBJ2-7): DGGITQSPKYLFRKEGQNVTLSCEQNLNHDAMYWYRQDPGQGLRLIYYSQIVNDFQKGDIAEGYSVSREKKESFPLTVTSAQKNPTAFYLCASSPGSAQPYEQYFGPGTRLTVT.

The CDR3 DNA follows: TGTGCCAGTAGTTTCACTAGCGGGTCCTCCTACAATGAGCAGTTCTTC. Protein sequence: CASSFTSGSSYNEQFF. The rearrangement links TRBV19 to TRBJ2-1; 9 bases agree with TRBD2. The CDR3 contains 16 residues. In germline, CDR1 is LNHDA, CDR2 SQIVND (reference sequence). Unmatched junction bases numbered 5, after V lost 5 bases and J lost 0 bases.

This clone was seen only a few times. This sequence joins TRBV19 and TRBJ1-5; D perhaps matches TRBD1 (6 bases). This CDR3 region has 13 residues. In germline, CDR1 is LNHDA, CDR2 SQIVND (reference sequence). The V and J ends lost 10 bases and 2 bases respectively, with 12 bases between them. In DNA, the CDR3 is TGTGCCACTACTAGACAGGGCAATCAGCCCCAGCATTTT. Translated, it gives CATTRQGNQPQHF.

Concerning this clone itself: The same CDR3 can be traced to other DNA sequences in this sample. This chain joins TRBV20-1 and TRBJ2-7; 12 nucleotides match TRBD2. Germline V lookup: CDR1 DFQATT, CDR2 SNEGSKA (reference sequence). The J segment lost 2 bases and the V segment lost 3 bases, leaving 5 bases of the junction unmatched. The CDR3 runs 15 residues. The CDR3 loop is CSASGLAGGPYEQYF. In nucleotides, the CDR3 is TGCAGTGCTAGTGGGCTAGCGGGAGGGCCCTACGAGCAGTACTTC.

This chain connects TRBV27 to TRBJ2-2; 8 positions agree with TRBD1. This CDR3 is 17 amino acids long. CDR1 MNHEY and CDR2 SMNVEV come from the germline V gene (reference sequence). V was clipped by 0 bases and J by 0 bases; unmatched bases: 3. The chain's CDR3 is CASSLSPQGANTGELFF. CDR3 in DNA: TGTGCCAGCAGTTTATCCCCACAGGGGGCGAACACCGGGGAGCTGTTTTTT.

The rearrangement uses TRBV7-9 and TRBJ1-1, with 8 bases identical to TRBD1. Germline V gene data show CDR1 as SEHNR and CDR2 as FQNEAQ (reference sequence). CDR3 length: 14 amino acids. Trimming at V came to 11 bases and at J to 5 bases, leaving 13 bases not matched to a gene. CDR3 DNA sequence: TGTGCCCCCACCCAGACAGGGGTTTCGACTGAAGCTTTCTTT. It codes for CAPTQTGVSTEAFF.

A word on this clone: Its ends do not fully match the called genes, so a read error is possible. The chain has TRBV5-1 and TRBJ2-7, with 7 bases fitting TRBD1. CDR1 and CDR2 from the germline V gene are SGHRS and YFSETQ. There are 16 residues in the CDR3. Here the CDR3 reads CASSLGDSRFSHEQYF. CDR3 coding DNA: TGCGCCAGCAGCCTGGGGGACAGCCGCTTCTCCCACGAGCAGTACTTC.

V is TRBV9 and J is TRBJ1-1; 7 bases fit TRBD1. Trimming removed 4 bases from V and 3 bases from J; junction bases left unmatched: 6. This CDR3 has 14 residues. Germline CDR1 reads SGDLS; CDR2 reads YYNGEE. The CDR3 region has the DNA TGTGCCAGCAGCAACCCGGGACAGTACACTGAAGCTTTCTTT. Translation gives CASSNPGQYTEAFF. The whole variable domain, filled in from reference TRBV9 and TRBJ1-1, reads DSGVTQTPKHLITATGQRVTLRCSPRSGDLSVYWYQQSLDQGLQFLIQYYNGEERAKGNILERFSAQQFPDLHSELNLSSLELGDSALYFCASSNPGQYTEAFFGQGTRLTVV.

In nucleotides, the CDR3 is TGTGCCGCGCATGACGGAGGGGAGACCCAGTACTTC. Its protein is CAAHDGGETQYF. The V gene is TRBV2, the J gene TRBJ2-5, with D possibly TRBD2 on 6 matching bases. The CDR3 extends over 12 amino acids. Trimming removed 11 bases from V and 5 bases from J, with 15 bases in between. In germline, CDR1 is SNHLY, CDR2 FYNNEI.

V usage is TRBV5-6 and J usage is TRBJ1-6; D is perhaps TRBD1 (6 bases). The CDR3 spans 18 residues. Germline V gives CDR1 SGHDT, CDR2 YYEEEE. Trimming pared 0 bases from V and 0 bases from J, leaving 13 bases between. The CDR3 loop reads CASSLGAGAGSYNSPLHF. In DNA, the CDR3 is TGTGCCAGCAGCTTGGGGGCGGGGGCCGGCTCCTATAATTCACCCCTCCACTTT.

The V call is TRBV27, the J call TRBJ2-3; possible D gene TRBD2, 6 bases. Trimming stripped 0 bases from V and 3 bases from J, with 16 bases between. In germline, CDR1 is MNHEY, CDR2 SMNVEV (reference sequence). The CDR3 loop spans 17 amino acids. The chain's CDR3 is CASSLSVGDGGTDTQYF. For the CDR3, the DNA is TGTGCCAGCAGTTTATCCGTAGGGGATGGAGGGACAGATACGCAGTATTTT.

The chain recombines TRBV7-9 with TRBJ1-5; D might be TRBD1 (6 bases). This CDR3 region has 14 residues. The germline CDR1 and CDR2 sequences are SEHNR and FQNEAQ (reference sequence). V dropped 5 bases and J dropped 5 bases, with 13 bases sitting between them. The CDR3 loop reads CASSTQGGDQPQHF. CDR3 bases: TGTGCCAGCAGCACCCAAGGGGGGGATCAGCCCCAGCATTTT.

The chain recombines TRBV18 with TRBJ2-7; 9 nucleotides match TRBD1. Trimming cost V 0 bases and J 2 bases; bases outside gene matches: 2. Germline V gene data show CDR1 as KGHSH and CDR2 as LQKENI. CDR3 length: 15 residues. The CDR3 bases are TGTGCCAGCTCACCACCCGGGACAGGGACCTACGAGCAGTACTTC. It yields the protein CASSPPGTGTYEQYF.

The V and J genes are TRBV5-1 and TRBJ1-2, with unresolved D. Trimming cost V 1 base and J 8 bases, with 12 bases left between them. From germline, CDR1 is SGHRS and CDR2 YFSETQ. The CDR3 runs to 13 residues. The CDR3 bases are TGCGCCAGCAGCTTGTCAGGAATCGGAGGCTACACCTTC. This sequence encodes CASSLSGIGGYTF.

This clone has a count of ten or more. The genes are TRBV6-1 and TRBJ2-7; 9 bases map to TRBD1. The CDR3 is 16 residues long. V shed 2 bases and J 6 bases; nucleotides not matched to a gene: 11. The V gene's germline CDR1 is MNHNS and CDR2 SASEGT. For the CDR3, the DNA is TGTGCCAGCAGTGAATATGGGGGACAGGGAGGCTTCGAGCAGTACTTC. Its protein is CASSEYGGQGGFEQYF.

V and J are TRBV10-3 and TRBJ2-1; D gene uncertain. The CDR3 consists of 11 residues. The V end lost 5 bases, the J end lost 8 bases, and 7 bases lay between the germline ends. Germline V gene sequence: CDR1 ENHRY, CDR2 SYGVKD. The CDR3 loop is CAISTRYEQFF. Written as DNA, the CDR3 is TGTGCCATCAGTACGCGTTATGAGCAGTTCTTC.

This clone was seen only once. The chain combines TRBV5-5 with TRBJ1-2, with D perhaps TRBD1 (5 bases). The V gene lost 2 bases and the J gene lost 4 bases, with 21 bases spanning the gap. CDR1 SGHKS and CDR2 YYEKEE come from the germline V gene (reference sequence). The CDR3 extends over 17 amino acids. The DNA of the CDR3 is TGTGCCAGCAGCTTATCCTCGGGGACTAGGGTATTCTATGGCTACACCTTC. Its translation is CASSLSSGTRVFYGYTF. Variable domain in full (rest from reference TRBV5-5 and TRBJ1-2): DAGVTQSPTHLIKTRGQQVTLRCSPISGHKSVSWYQQVLGQGPQFIFQYYEKEERGRGNFPDRFSARQFPNYSSELNVNALLLGDSALYLCASSLSSGTRVFYGYTFGSGTRLTVV.

The chain combines TRBV10-3 with TRBJ2-2, with TRBD2 as a possible D gene (6 bases). The CDR3 totals 15 residues. From germline, CDR1 is ENHRY and CDR2 SYGVKD. V lost 6 bases and J 1 base, leaving 12 bases between the germline ends. The CDR3 loop is CAIRPGTLNTGELFF. Written as DNA, the CDR3 is TGTGCCATCAGACCCGGGACTCTGAACACCGGGGAGCTGTTTTTT.

The V and J genes are TRBV18 and TRBJ1-1, with no clear D. The CDR3 is 14 residues long. Germline V CDR1 and CDR2: KGHSH, LQKENI. Trimming cost V 3 bases and J 0 bases, with 8 bases left between them. The CDR3, as DNA: TGTGCCAGCTCACCTCGGACTGTGAACACTGAAGCTTTCTTT. It translates to CASSPRTVNTEAFF.

With regard to this clone: Other DNA sequences from this sample encode an identical CDR3 as well. V usage is TRBV18 and J usage is TRBJ2-5, with D unclear. V was cut by 0 bases and J by 1 base, with 6 bases left in between. CDR3 length: 14 amino acids. Germline CDR1 and CDR2: KGHSH and LQKENI. CDR3: CASSPPAGQETQYF. CDR3 DNA: TGTGCCAGCTCACCACCGGCAGGCCAAGAGACCCAGTACTTC.

The J gene is TRBJ2-1, the V gene TRBV9; TRBD2 matches at 10 bases. Per the germline V gene, CDR1 is SGDLS and CDR2 is YYNGEE. The J segment lost 4 bases and the V segment lost 0 bases, leaving 7 bases of the junction unmatched. There are 17 residues in the CDR3. The CDR3 spells CASSVAQGTSAYNEQFF. CDR3 nucleotides: TGTGCCAGCAGCGTAGCTCAGGGGACTAGCGCTTACAATGAGCAGTTCTTC. The full variable domain, with the rest looked up from reference TRBV9 and TRBJ2-1, is DSGVTQTPKHLITATGQRVTLRCSPRSGDLSVYWYQQSLDQGLQFLIQYYNGEERAKGNILERFSAQQFPDLHSELNLSSLELGDSALYFCASSVAQGTSAYNEQFFGPGTRLTVL.

This chain joins TRBV12-5 and TRBJ1-4; 8 nucleotides align to TRBD1. The ends lost 6 bases at V and 2 bases at J; junction bases unmatched: 11. The CDR3 is 17 amino acids. Germline assignment: CDR1 LGHNT and CDR2 FRNRAP. CDR3 amino acids: CASGPPIDRGTNEKLFF. For the CDR3, the DNA is TGTGCTAGTGGACCTCCTATTGACAGGGGCACTAATGAAAAACTGTTTTTT.

The gene calls are TRBV7-3 and TRBJ2-1, with D possibly being TRBD1 (6 bases). Between the trimmed V and J ends, which lost 5 bases and 5 bases, there was a span of 10 bases. Germline values: CDR1 SGHTA, CDR2 FQGTGA. The CDR3 runs to 13 residues. The CDR3 is CASSTRQDNEQFF. CDR3 sequence (DNA): TGTGCCAGCAGCACCAGACAGGACAATGAGCAGTTCTTC. The full variable domain, completed using reference TRBV7-3 and TRBJ2-1, is GAGVSQTPSNKVTEKGKYVELRCDPISGHTALYWYRQSLGQGPEFLIYFQGTGAADDSGLPNDRFFAVRPEGSVSTLKIQRTERGDSAVYLCASSTRQDNEQFFGPGTRLTVL.